One sample yielded the 14 T cell receptor beta chains listed below, sequenced in a study of PD-1 blockade in classical Hodgkin lymphoma (dated by TCRdb to about 2020). The sample's time point label, decoded: cycle 2 day 1 (C2D1) of nivolumab. Every trial patient had relapsed after autologous stem cell transplantation, and cohorts A, B and C differed in prior brentuximab vedotin exposure. Preparation of the library involved the immunoSEQ multiplex PCR assay. This is the immuneACCESS table as TCRdb keeps it, with only in-frame sequences that have V and J called. A part of the clones is gone; compared with another copy, unresolved V genes explain less than half, and the rest is unexplained. In all, the sample holds some 31,000 clones, and about two thirds of those were seen once. Under 3.5% of the sample is in the top ten clones. Sequenced material: peripheral blood mononuclear cells (PBMCs), taken before the second cycle of nivolumab. Receptor source: a human donor with classical Hodgkin lymphoma.

V gene TRBV19 combines with J gene TRBJ2-1; 7 bases are shared with TRBD1. The CDR3 consists of 15 residues. Germline-derived CDR1 and CDR2 are LNHDA and SQIVND (reference sequence). Germline trimming cut 5 bases from V and 2 bases from J; bases unmatched to any gene: 6. CDR3 in DNA: TGTGCCAGTAGTTTACAGGGGATAGCCTACAATGAGCAGTTCTTC. It encodes CASSLQGIAYNEQFF.

The genes are TRBV9 and TRBJ2-2, with TRBD2 identical over 8 bases. With V trimmed by 3 bases and J by 7 bases, 11 bases remained unmatched. Per the germline V gene, CDR1 is SGDLS and CDR2 is YYNGEE. The CDR3 contains 16 residues. The CDR3 DNA reads TGTGCCAGCAGCGGCTCGGGCGGGGGGCTTATCGGGGAGCTGTTTTTT. Its translation is CASSGSGGGLIGELFF. Variable domain in full (rest from reference TRBV9 and TRBJ2-2): DSGVTQTPKHLITATGQRVTLRCSPRSGDLSVYWYQQSLDQGLQFLIQYYNGEERAKGNILERFSAQQFPDLHSELNLSSLELGDSALYFCASSGSGGGLIGELFFGEGSRLTVL.

The V call is TRBV11-2, the J call TRBJ1-2; D gene ambiguous. The CDR3 is made up of 11 amino acids. Germline V lookup: CDR1 SGHAT, CDR2 FQNNGV. Trimming stripped 5 bases from V and 8 bases from J, with 9 bases between. CDR3 protein: CASSDPRGYTF. As DNA, the CDR3 is TGTGCCAGCAGCGATCCTAGGGGCTACACCTTC. Full variable domain (outside the CDR3, taken from reference TRBV11-2 and TRBJ1-2): EAGVAQSPRYKIIEKRQSVAFWCNPISGHATLYWYQQILGQGPKLLIQFQNNGVVDDSQLPKDRFSAERLKGVDSTLKIQPAKLEDSAVYLCASSDPRGYTFGSGTRLTVV.

Sample share makes this clone medium-sized. This chain connects TRBV6-6 to TRBJ1-2; D is unresolved. The germline CDR1 and CDR2 sequences are MNHNY and SVGAGI (reference sequence). This CDR3 comprises 15 residues. V lost 0 bases and J lost 4, with 12 bases in between. CDR3 sequence: CASSYSKASPYGYTF. The CDR3 DNA reads TGTGCCAGCAGTTACTCGAAGGCCAGTCCCTATGGCTACACCTTC.

This chain connects TRBV7-9 to TRBJ1-1; D remains ambiguous. This CDR3 has 12 amino acids. Looked up from germline, CDR1 is SEHNR and CDR2 is FQNEAQ (reference sequence). Trimming took 3 bases from V and 8 from J, leaving 10 bases between them. CDR3 protein: CASSLGSLEAFF. The CDR3 DNA sequence: TGTGCCAGCAGCTTGGGGTCTTTGGAAGCTTTCTTT.

This clone was detected once. This chain links TRBV11-2 with TRBJ2-5; either TRBD1 or TRBD2 may supply D (5 bases each). The CDR3 has 17 amino acids. The germline CDR1 and CDR2 sequences are SGHAT and FQNNGV. Deletions cut 0 bases from V and 1 base from J, with 15 bases between. CDR3 DNA sequence: TGTGCCAGCAGCTTAGATTGGGTCGAGGGGCCCCAAGAGACCCAGTACTTC. Translating gives CASSLDWVEGPQETQYF.

This chain links TRBV4-1 with TRBJ2-3; unclear D gene. The germline V gene has CDR1 MGHRA and CDR2 YSYEKL. Trimming took off 2 bases at V and 3 bases at J, with 3 bases between the two ends. The CDR3 totals 12 residues. CDR3 protein: CASSQSTDTQYF. The CDR3, as DNA: TGCGCCAGCAGCCAATCTACAGATACGCAGTATTTT.

CDR3 protein: CASSDRQDTEAFF. The CDR3 nucleotides are TGTGCCAGCAGCGATAGACAGGACACTGAAGCTTTCTTT. The chain employs TRBV2 and TRBJ1-1; a possible D gene is TRBD1 (6 bases). The germline V and J ends were trimmed by 6 bases and 3 bases, with 11 bases remaining between them. Germline values: CDR1 SNHLY, CDR2 FYNNEI. The CDR3 length is 13 residues.

This clone was picked up a small number of times. This chain connects TRBV12-2 to TRBJ2-7; TRBD1 is the table's D call, not checked against the DNA. TRBV12-2 is recorded as a pseudogene. The CDR3 sequence is 19 residues long. CDR3 nucleotides: TGTGCAAGTCGCGCAGAGACAGGCAGGGGGCTAGCATCTCCCAACGAGCAGTACTTC. Its protein is CASRAETGRGLASPNEQYF.

V usage is TRBV7-2 and J usage is TRBJ2-3, with TRBD2 matching 9 bases. The V segment lost 1 base and the J segment 3 bases; nucleotides outside the gene matches: 8. Germline CDR1 and CDR2: SGHTA and FQGNSA. The CDR3 has 17 residues. For the CDR3, the DNA is TGTGCCAGCAGCTTAGTCTGGCGGGGGGGCGAGACAGATACGCAGTATTTT. Its protein is CASSLVWRGGETDTQYF.

V and J are TRBV6-1 and TRBJ2-7, with D possibly matching TRBD2 (6 bases). V was trimmed by 6 bases and J by 3 bases, leaving 12 bases between them. From germline, CDR1 is MNHNS and CDR2 SASEGT. CDR3 length: 13 residues. The DNA of the CDR3 is TGTGCCAGCAGGAGGATGGGGGGCTACGAGCAGTACTTC. Residues: CASRRMGGYEQYF.

The J gene is TRBJ1-2, the V gene TRBV6-1, with D perhaps matching TRBD1 (5 bases). CDR3 length: 15 amino acids. The germline CDR1 and CDR2 sequences are MNHNS and SASEGT. The V end lost 6 bases, the J end lost 8 bases, and 22 bases lay between the germline ends. The CDR3: CASRGGDREYSGYTF. The CDR3 DNA sequence: TGTGCCAGCAGGGGGGGGGACCGAGAATACTCCGGCTACACCTTC.

The chain has TRBV4-3 and TRBJ2-3; D is ambiguous. This CDR3 spans 12 amino acids. With 1 base removed from V and 4 bases from J, the gap between germline ends came to 3 bases. Germline values: CDR1 LGHNA, CDR2 YSLEER. The DNA of the CDR3 is TGCGCCAGCAGCCAAGGTGCAGATACGCAGTATTTT. As protein: CASSQGADTQYF.

This chain links TRBV29-1 with TRBJ1-1, with D unresolved. The CDR3 totals 14 residues. Per the germline V gene, CDR1 is SQVTM and CDR2 is ANQGSEA. V gave up 7 bases and J gave up 7 bases, with 22 bases separating them. The CDR3 region has the DNA TGCAGCGCCCCGCCTCAAGACGGACCCTATGAAGCTTTCTTT. Its translation: CSAPPQDGPYEAFF. Variable domain in full (rest from reference TRBV29-1 and TRBJ1-1): SAVISQKPSRDICQRGTSLTIQCQVDSQVTMMFWYRQQPGQSLTLIATANQGSEATYESGFVIDKFPISRPNLTFSTLTVSNMSPEDSSIYLCSAPPQDGPYEAFFGQGTRLTVV.